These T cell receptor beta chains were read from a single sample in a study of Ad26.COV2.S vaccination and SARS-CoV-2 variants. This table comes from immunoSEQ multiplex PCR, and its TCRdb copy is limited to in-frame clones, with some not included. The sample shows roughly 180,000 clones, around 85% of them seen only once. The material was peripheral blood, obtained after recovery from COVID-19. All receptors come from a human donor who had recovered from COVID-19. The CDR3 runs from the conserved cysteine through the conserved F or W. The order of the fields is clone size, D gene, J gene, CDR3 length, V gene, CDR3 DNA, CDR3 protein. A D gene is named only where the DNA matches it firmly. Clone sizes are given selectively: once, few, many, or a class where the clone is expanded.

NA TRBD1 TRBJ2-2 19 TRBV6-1 TGTGCCAGCAGTGGGCCCCGGGACAGGGGGTCCGCGAACACCGGGGAGCTGTTTTTT CASSGPRDRGSANTGELFF
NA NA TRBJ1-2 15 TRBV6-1 TGTGCCAGCAGTGAAGTCGGAGGGCCCGACTATGGCTACACCTTC CASSEVGGPDYGYTF
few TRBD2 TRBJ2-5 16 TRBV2 TGTGCCAGCAGAGCGGGGGAAGCGGGGGGCCTTGAGACCCAGTACTTC CASRAGEAGGLETQYF
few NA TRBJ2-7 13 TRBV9 TGTGCCAGCAGCGTAGGCGGAACCTACGAGCAGTACTTC CASSVGGTYEQYF
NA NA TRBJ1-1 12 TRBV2 TGTGCCAGCAGTGAAGACACAATTGGAGCTTTCTTT CASSEDTIGAFF
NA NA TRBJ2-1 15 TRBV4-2 TGTGCCAGCAGCCAGACCGGTCAAGGATACAATGAGCAGTTCTTC CASSQTGQGYNEQFF
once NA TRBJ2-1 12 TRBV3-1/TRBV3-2 TGTGCCAGCAGCCAGACCGGGACTGGGCAGTTCTTC CASSQTGTGQFF
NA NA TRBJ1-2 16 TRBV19 TGTGCCAGTAGTAATGTGACTTGGGGGCTGGTCTATGGCTACACCTTC CASSNVTWGLVYGYTF
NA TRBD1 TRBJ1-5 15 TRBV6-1 TGTGCCAGCAGGGAAGGGGGCGCGTTAAATCAGCCCCAGCATTTT CASREGGALNQPQHF
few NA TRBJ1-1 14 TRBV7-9 TGTGCCAGCAGCTTAGGTCCAGAAAACACTGAAGCTTTCTTT CASSLGPENTEAFF
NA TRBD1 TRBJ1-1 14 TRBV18 TGTGCCAGCTCACCACAGGGGGCAAACACTGAAGCTTTCTTT CASSPQGANTEAFF
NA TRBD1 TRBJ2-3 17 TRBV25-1 TGTGCCAGCAGTGACATTCTGGGACAGGAGAACACAGATACGCAGTATTTT CASSDILGQENTDTQYF
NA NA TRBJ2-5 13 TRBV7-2 TGTGCCAGCAGTAGGGGGGCGGGGGAGACCCAGTACTTC CASSRGAGETQYF
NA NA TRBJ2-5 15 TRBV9 TGTGCCAGCAGCGTGGCGGACTGGATCCAAGAGACCCAGTACTTC CASSVADWIQETQYF
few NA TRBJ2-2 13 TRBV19 TGTGCCAGTACCCAGAAGGTGGCCGGGGAGCTGTTTTTT CASTQKVAGELFF
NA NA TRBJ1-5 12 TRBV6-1 TGTGCCAGCAGTGAGCAAGTGAAGCCCCAGCATTTT CASSEQVKPQHF
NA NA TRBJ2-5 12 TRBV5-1 TGCGCCAGCAGCTTGGTCGGGGGGACCCAGTACTTC CASSLVGGTQYF
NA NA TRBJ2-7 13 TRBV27 TGTGCCAGCAGTCCAAACCGACAGAGCGGGCAGTACTTC CASSPNRQSGQYF
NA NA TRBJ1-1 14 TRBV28 TGTGCCAGCAGTCCTCAGGGTGGTAAAACTGAAGCTTTCTTT CASSPQGGKTEAFF
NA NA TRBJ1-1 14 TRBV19 TGTGCCAGTAGGCTGCGAGGGAAGAACACTGAAGCTTTCTTT CASRLRGKNTEAFF
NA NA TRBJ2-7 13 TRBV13 TGTGCCAGCAGCTTATGGGGGTTGGACGAGCAGTACTTC CASSLWGLDEQYF
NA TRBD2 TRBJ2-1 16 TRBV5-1 TGCGCCAGCAGTGTCCTTCGCGGGGGGGCCGAAGATGAGCAGTTCTTC CASSVLRGGAEDEQFF
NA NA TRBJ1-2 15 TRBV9 TGTGCCAGCACTCCGCAGGGTGGACCTACCTATGGCTACACCTTC CASTPQGGPTYGYTF
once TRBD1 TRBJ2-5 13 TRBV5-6 TGTGCCAGCAGCTCTACAGGGGGCGAGACCCAGTACTTC CASSSTGGETQYF
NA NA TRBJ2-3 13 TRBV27 TGTGCCAGCAACGACAGAAGCACAGATACGCAGTATTTT CASNDRSTDTQYF
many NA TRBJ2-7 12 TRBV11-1 TGTGCCAGCAGCTTGGGCGTGAACGAGCAGTACTTC CASSLGVNEQYF
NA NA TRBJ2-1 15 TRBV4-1 TGCGCCAGCAGCCCCAGACTCAGTAGGAAGAATGAGCAGTTCTTC CASSPRLSRKNEQFF
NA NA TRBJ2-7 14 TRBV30 TGTGCCTGGAGTGTAATGGGATTCGCCTACGAGCAGTACTTC CAWSVMGFAYEQYF
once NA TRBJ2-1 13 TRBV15 TGTGCCACCAGCAGAAAGGGAGCGAATGAGCAGTTCTTC CATSRKGANEQFF
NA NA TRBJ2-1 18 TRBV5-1 TGCGCCAGCAGCTTGGCGATGAGCCAGCAAAGCTCCTACAATGAGCAGTTCTTC CASSLAMSQQSSYNEQFF
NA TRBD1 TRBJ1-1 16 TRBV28 TGTGCCAGCAGTTTAGGACAGGGGGCCTTCGGGACTGAAGCTTTCTTT CASSLGQGAFGTEAFF
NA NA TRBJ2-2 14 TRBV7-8 TGTGCCAGCAGCATTGGGCAGGGGTGGGGGGAGCTGTTTTTT CASSIGQGWGELFF
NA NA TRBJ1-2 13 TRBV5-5 TGTGCCAGCAGCTTGGGACAGCCCTATGGCTACACCTTC CASSLGQPYGYTF
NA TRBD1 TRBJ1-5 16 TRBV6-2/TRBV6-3 TGTGCCAGCAGCCGCGACAGGGATACCGGCAATCAGCCCCAGCATTTT CASSRDRDTGNQPQHF
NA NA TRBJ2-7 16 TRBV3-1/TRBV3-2 TGTGCCAGCAGCCAAGTTCGCCTCAGGGCACCCTACGAGCAGTACTTC CASSQVRLRAPYEQYF
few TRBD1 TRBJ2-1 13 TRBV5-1 TGCGCCAGCAGCTCGACAGGGGCAGGTGAGCAGTTCTTC CASSSTGAGEQFF
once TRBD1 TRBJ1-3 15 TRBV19 TGTGCCAGTAGTAGGGGACAGGGACTCGGAAACACCATATATTTT CASSRGQGLGNTIYF
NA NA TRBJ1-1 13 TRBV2 TGTGCCAGCAGGGCTGAGGGAAACACTGAAGCTTTCTTT CASRAEGNTEAFF
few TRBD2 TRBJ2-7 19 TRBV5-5 TGTGCCAGCAGATTTAGGGGGCTAGCGGGAGAAGGGCCCAGCTACGAGCAGTACTTC CASRFRGLAGEGPSYEQYF
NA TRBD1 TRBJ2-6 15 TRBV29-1 TGCAGCGTCAGGGGGCTTGGAGCTGGGGCCAACGTCCTGACTTTC CSVRGLGAGANVLTF
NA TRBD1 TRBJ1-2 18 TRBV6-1 TGTGCCAGCAGTGAAGTAGGATGGGGGACAGGAATTAACTATGGCTACACCTTC CASSEVGWGTGINYGYTF
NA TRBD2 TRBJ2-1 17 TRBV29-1 TGCAGCGTTGAAAGAAGGCTCCGACTAGCGGGGAACAATGAGCAGTTCTTC CSVERRLRLAGNNEQFF
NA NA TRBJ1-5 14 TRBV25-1 TGTGCCAGCAGTGATACAGGGCCGAGTCAGCCCCAGCATTTT CASSDTGPSQPQHF
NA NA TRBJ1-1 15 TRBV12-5 TGTGCTAGTGGTTTGGGGAGGACGGTGAACACTGAAGCTTTCTTT CASGLGRTVNTEAFF
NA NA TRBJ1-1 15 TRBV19 TGTGCCAGTAGTCCCCAACTCGGTTGGAACACTGAAGCTTTCTTT CASSPQLGWNTEAFF
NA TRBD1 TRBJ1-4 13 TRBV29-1 TGCAGCGCATCCGGGACAGGGAGTGAAAAACTGTTTTTT CSASGTGSEKLFF